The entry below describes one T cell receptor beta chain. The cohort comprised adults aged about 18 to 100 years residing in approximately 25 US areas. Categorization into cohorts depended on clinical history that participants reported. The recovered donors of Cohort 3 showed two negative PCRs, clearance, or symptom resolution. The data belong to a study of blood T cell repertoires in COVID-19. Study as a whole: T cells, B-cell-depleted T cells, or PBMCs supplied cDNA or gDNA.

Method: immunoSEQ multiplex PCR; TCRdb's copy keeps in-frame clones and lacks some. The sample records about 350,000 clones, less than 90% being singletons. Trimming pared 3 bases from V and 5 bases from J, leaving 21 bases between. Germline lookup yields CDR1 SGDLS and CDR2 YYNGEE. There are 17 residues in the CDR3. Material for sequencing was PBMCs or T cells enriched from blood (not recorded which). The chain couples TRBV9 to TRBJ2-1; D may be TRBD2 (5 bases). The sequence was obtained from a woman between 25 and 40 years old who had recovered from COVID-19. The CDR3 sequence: CASSGLATHRGHNEQFF. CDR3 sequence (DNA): TGTGCCAGCAGCGGGTTGGCGACACACCGAGGGCACAATGAGCAGTTCTTC. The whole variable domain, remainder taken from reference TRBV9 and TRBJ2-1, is DSGVTQTPKHLITATGQRVTLRCSPRSGDLSVYWYQQSLDQGLQFLIQYYNGEERAKGNILERFSAQQFPDLHSELNLSSLELGDSALYFCASSGLATHRGHNEQFFGPGTRLTVL.